This TCR beta chain came from a study of shared clonotypes between healthy human individuals. Measured with immunoSEQ multiplex PCR; TCRdb has only the in-frame clones, and not every one. This table has approximately 2.3 million clones, 93% appearing once. Findings and caveats of the study: Genetic and exposure-history diversity was limited by the small donor number. In general, naive subsets displayed greater estimated richness than memory subsets did.

Germline lookup yields CDR1 SNHLY and CDR2 FYNNEI. After removal of 6 bases from V and 3 bases from J, the junction contained 3 bases not matched to a gene. The CDR3 consists of 14 residues. In regard to this clone: Antigen specificity is unknown.

Sequenced sample: naive CD4+ T cells from PBMCs. Described subset: CD45RA+ positively selected. This TCR derives from a man aged 18 to 35 in good health. Some clones in this sample may be carry-over from other donors' samples. V is TRBV2 and J is TRBJ1-1; 11 nucleotides align to TRBD1. The CDR3 DNA reads TGTGCCAGCAGGATGGACAGGGGGCACACTGAAGCTTTCTTT. Its protein is CASRMDRGHTEAFF.